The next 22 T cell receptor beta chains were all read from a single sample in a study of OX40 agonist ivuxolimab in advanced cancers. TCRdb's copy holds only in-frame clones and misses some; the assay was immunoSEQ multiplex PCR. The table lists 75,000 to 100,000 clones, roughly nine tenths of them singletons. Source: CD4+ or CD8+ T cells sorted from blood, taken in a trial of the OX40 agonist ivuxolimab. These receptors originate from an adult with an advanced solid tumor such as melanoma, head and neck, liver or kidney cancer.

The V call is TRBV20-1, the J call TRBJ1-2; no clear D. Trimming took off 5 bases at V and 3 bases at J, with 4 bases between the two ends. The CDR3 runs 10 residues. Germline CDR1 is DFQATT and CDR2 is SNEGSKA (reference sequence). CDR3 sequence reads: CSASDYGYTF. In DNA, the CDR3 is TGCAGTGCTTCCGACTATGGCTACACCTTC.

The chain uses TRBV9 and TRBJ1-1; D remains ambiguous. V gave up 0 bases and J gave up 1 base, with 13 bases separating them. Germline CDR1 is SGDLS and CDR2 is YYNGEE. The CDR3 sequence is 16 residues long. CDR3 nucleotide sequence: TGTGCCAGCAGCGTAGCTCCCGTTGACACGAACACTGAAGCTTTCTTT. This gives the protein CASSVAPVDTNTEAFF.

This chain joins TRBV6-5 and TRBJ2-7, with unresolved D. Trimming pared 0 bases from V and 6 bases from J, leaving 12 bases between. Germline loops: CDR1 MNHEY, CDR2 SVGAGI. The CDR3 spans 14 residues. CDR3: CASSYSYRRSEQYF. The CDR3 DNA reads TGTGCCAGCAGTTACTCGTATCGACGTTCCGAGCAGTACTTC.

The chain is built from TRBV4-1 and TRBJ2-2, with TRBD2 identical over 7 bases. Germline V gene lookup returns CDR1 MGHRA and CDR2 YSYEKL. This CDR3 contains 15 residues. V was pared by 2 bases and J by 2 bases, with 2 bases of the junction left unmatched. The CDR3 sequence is CASSQRAGNTGELFF. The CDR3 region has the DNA TGCGCCAGCAGCCAAAGAGCGGGAAACACCGGGGAGCTGTTTTTT.

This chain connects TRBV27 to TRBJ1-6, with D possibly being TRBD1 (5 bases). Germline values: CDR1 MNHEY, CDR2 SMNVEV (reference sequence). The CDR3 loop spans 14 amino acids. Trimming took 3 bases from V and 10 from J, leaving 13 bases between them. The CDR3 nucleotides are TGTGCCAGCAGTTTTGGGGGTCCCTACTCACCCCTCCACTTT. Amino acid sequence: CASSFGGPYSPLHF.

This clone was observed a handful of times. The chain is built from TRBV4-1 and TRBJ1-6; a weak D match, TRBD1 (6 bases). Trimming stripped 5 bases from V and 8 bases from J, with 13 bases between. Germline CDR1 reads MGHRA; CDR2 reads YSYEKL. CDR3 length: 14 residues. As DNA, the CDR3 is TGCGCCAGCAGCAGCAGGGGTGGAGATTCACCCCTCCACTTT. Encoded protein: CASSSRGGDSPLHF.

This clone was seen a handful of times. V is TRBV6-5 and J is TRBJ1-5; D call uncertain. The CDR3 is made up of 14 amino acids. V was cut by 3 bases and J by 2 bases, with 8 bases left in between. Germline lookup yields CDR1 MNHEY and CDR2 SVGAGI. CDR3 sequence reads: CASSYYQGNQPQHF. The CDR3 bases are TGTGCCAGCAGTTATTACCAGGGCAATCAGCCCCAGCATTTT.

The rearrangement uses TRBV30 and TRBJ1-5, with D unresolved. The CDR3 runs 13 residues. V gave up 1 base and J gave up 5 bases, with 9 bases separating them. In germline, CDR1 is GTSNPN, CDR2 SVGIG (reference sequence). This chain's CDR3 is CAWSEQDHQPQHF. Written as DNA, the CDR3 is TGTGCCTGGAGTGAACAAGATCATCAGCCCCAGCATTTT. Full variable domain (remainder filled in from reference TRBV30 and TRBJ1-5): SQTIHQWPATLVQPVGSPLSLECTVEGTSNPNLYWYRQAAGRGLQLLFYSVGIGQISSEVPQNLSASRPQDRQFILSSKKLLLSDSGFYLCAWSEQDHQPQHFGDGTRLSIL.

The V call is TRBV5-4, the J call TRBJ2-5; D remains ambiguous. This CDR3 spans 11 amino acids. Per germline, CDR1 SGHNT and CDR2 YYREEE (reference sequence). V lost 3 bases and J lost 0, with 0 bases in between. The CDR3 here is CASSYQETQYF. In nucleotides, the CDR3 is TGTGCCAGCAGCTACCAAGAGACCCAGTACTTC. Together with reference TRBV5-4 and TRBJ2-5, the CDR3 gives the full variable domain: ETGVTQSPTHLIKTRGQQVTLRCSSQSGHNTVSWYQQALGQGPQFIFQYYREEENGRGNFPPRFSGLQFPNYSSELNVNALELDDSALYLCASSYQETQYFGPGTRLLVL.

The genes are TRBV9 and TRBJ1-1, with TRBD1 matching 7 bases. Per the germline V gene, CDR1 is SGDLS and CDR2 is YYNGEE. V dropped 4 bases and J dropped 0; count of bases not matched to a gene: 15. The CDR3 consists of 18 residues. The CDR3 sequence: CASSPTRTGAFMNTEAFF. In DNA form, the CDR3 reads TGTGCCAGCAGCCCCACTAGGACAGGTGCCTTCATGAACACTGAAGCTTTCTTT.

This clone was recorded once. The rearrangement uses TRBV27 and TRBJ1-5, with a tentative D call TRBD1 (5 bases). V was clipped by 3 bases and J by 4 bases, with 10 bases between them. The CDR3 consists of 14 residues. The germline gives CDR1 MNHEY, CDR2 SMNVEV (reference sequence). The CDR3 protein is CASSFRGENQPQHF. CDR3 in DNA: TGTGCCAGCAGTTTTAGGGGCGAGAATCAGCCCCAGCATTTT.

The CDR3 sequence: CASSSNSNQPQHF. The CDR3, as DNA: TGTGCCAGCAGCTCGAATAGCAATCAGCCCCAGCATTTT. The chain is built from TRBV7-6 and TRBJ1-5; D gene unclear. Germline CDR1 is SGHVS and CDR2 is FNYEAQ. Trimming took 4 bases from V and 0 from J, leaving 4 bases between them. This CDR3 comprises 13 residues. Using reference TRBV7-6 and TRBJ1-5 for the parts outside the CDR3, the full variable domain is GAGVSQSPRYKVTKRGQDVALRCDPISGHVSLYWYRQALGQGPEFLTYFNYEAQQDKSGLPNDRFSAERPEGSISTLTIQRTEQRDSAMYRCASSSNSNQPQHFGDGTRLSIL.

The CDR3 here is CASSPSQYGYTF. For the CDR3, the DNA is TGTGCCAGCAGCCCAAGCCAATATGGCTACACCTTC. The chain has TRBV11-3 and TRBJ1-2; no clear D. Germline V gene lookup returns CDR1 SGHNT and CDR2 YENEEA. V lost 5 bases and J lost 5, with 9 bases in between. The CDR3 is made up of 12 amino acids.

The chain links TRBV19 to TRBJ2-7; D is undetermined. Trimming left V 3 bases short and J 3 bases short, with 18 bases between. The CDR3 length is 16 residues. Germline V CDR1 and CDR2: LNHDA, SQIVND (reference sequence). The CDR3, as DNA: TGTGCCAGTAGTATTGGTGGGTCGGTCCCACTCTACGAGCAGTACTTC. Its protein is CASSIGGSVPLYEQYF.

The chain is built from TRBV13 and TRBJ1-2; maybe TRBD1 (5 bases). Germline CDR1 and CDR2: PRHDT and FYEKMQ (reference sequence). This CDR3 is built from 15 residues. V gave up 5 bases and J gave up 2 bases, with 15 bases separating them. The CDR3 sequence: CASSPPLGLNYGYTF. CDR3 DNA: TGTGCCAGCAGCCCCCCTCTGGGGCTAAACTATGGCTACACCTTC.

In nucleotides, the CDR3 is TGTGCCAGCAGTCCTCTAGGGGGTATTGGAGAGACCCAGTACTTC. Translating gives CASSPLGGIGETQYF. The rearrangement links TRBV6-6 to TRBJ2-5; tentatively, D is TRBD1 (6 bases). Between the trimmed V and J ends, which lost 5 bases and 4 bases, there was a span of 17 bases. The CDR3 length is 15 residues. The germline CDR1 and CDR2 sequences are MNHNY and SVGAGI (reference sequence).

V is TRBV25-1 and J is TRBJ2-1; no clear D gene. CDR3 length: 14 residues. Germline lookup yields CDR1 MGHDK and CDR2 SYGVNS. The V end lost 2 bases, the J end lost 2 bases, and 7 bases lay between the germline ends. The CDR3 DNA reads TGTGCCAGCAGTGAAGCAGGAACCTACAATGAGCAGTTCTTC. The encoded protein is CASSEAGTYNEQFF.

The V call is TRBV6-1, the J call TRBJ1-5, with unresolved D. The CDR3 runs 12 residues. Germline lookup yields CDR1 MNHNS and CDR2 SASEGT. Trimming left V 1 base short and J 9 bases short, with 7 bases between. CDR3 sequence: CASSEGPGPQHF. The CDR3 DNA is TGTGCCAGCAGTGAAGGGCCTGGGCCCCAGCATTTT.

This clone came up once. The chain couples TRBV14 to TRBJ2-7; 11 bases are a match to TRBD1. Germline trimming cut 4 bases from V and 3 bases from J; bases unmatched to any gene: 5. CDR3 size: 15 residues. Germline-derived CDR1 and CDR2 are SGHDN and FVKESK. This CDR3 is CASSLPGQGVYEQYF. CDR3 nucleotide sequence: TGTGCCAGCAGCCTACCGGGACAGGGGGTCTACGAGCAGTACTTC. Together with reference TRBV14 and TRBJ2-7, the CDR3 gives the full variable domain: EAGVTQFPSHSVIEKGQTVTLRCDPISGHDNLYWYRRVMGKEIKFLLHFVKESKQDESGMPNNRFLAERTGGTYSTLKVQPAELEDSGVYFCASSLPGQGVYEQYFGPGTRLTVT.

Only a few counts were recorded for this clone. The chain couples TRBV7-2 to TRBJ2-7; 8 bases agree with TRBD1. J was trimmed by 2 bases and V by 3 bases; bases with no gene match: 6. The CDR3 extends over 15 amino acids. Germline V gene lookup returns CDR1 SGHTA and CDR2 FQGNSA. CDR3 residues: CASSLRTGLAYEQYF. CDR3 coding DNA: TGTGCCAGCAGCTTGAGGACAGGGTTGGCCTACGAGCAGTACTTC.

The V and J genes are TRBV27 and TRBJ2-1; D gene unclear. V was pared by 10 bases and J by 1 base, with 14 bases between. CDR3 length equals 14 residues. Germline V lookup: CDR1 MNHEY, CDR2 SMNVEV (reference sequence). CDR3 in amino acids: CATRIQGSYNEQFF. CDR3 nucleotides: TGTGCCACCCGGATACAAGGATCCTACAATGAGCAGTTCTTC.

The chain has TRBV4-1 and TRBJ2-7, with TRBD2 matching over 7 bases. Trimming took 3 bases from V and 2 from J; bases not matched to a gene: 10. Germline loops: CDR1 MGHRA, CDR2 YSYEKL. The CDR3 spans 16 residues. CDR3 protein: CASSQEKAGTAYEQYF. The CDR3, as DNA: TGCGCCAGCAGCCAGGAAAAAGCGGGAACGGCCTACGAGCAGTACTTC.